What follows are 17 T cell receptor beta chains derived from one specimen sequenced in a study of cytomegalovirus exposure and HLA in healthy donors. Data came from immunoSEQ multiplex PCR; TCRdb stores just in-frame clones and leaves some out. The table shows approximately 270,000 clones, with 85% to 90% occurring only once. The source material was PBMCs. All receptors come from a woman under 30 in good health and CMV-seronegative.

This sequence joins TRBV7-2 and TRBJ1-6, with 7 bases matching TRBD1. CDR3 length equals 18 residues. Germline CDR1 is SGHTA and CDR2 is FQGNSA. V trimming: 5 bases; J trimming: 8 bases; junction bases outside the gene matches: 18. CDR3 in DNA: TGTGCCAGCAGCCCGAGGATAGGCCCGGGACAGCCCTATTCACCCCTCCACTTT. Translation gives CASSPRIGPGQPYSPLHF.

The V gene is TRBV11-2, the J gene TRBJ2-5; 7 nucleotides agree with TRBD1. Trimming at V came to 5 bases and at J to 5 bases, leaving 11 bases not matched to a gene. The CDR3 length is 15 residues. Germline assignment: CDR1 SGHAT and CDR2 FQNNGV. The CDR3: CASSPGQSPVETQYF. CDR3 nucleotides: TGTGCCAGCAGCCCGGGACAGAGCCCGGTTGAGACCCAGTACTTC. Supplemented by reference TRBV11-2 and TRBJ2-5, the full variable domain reads EAGVAQSPRYKIIEKRQSVAFWCNPISGHATLYWYQQILGQGPKLLIQFQNNGVVDDSQLPKDRFSAERLKGVDSTLKIQPAKLEDSAVYLCASSPGQSPVETQYFGPGTRLLVL.

The rearrangement links TRBV5-1 to TRBJ1-1; 10 nucleotides align to TRBD1. V shed 4 bases, J shed 3 bases, and the junction held 3 bases outside the gene matches. CDR1 is SGHRS, CDR2 YFSETQ, per germline. The CDR3 is 14 residues long. DNA for the CDR3: TGCGCCAGCAGCCGGACAGGGGGTTACACTGAAGCTTTCTTT. The encoded protein is CASSRTGGYTEAFF.

In its sample, this clone was seen a few times. The chain employs TRBV28 and TRBJ1-2; D unresolved. The CDR3 consists of 14 residues. In germline, CDR1 is MDHEN, CDR2 SYDVKM. V lost 5 bases to trimming and J lost 6 bases, with 16 bases between them. The CDR3 DNA reads TGTGCCAGCAGTCCCCACGGAGGGATGCATGGCTACACCTTC. It encodes CASSPHGGMHGYTF.

The J gene is TRBJ1-6, the V gene TRBV5-1, with 9 bases lining up with TRBD1. The CDR3 totals 14 residues. Trimming took 4 bases from V and 11 from J; bases not matched to a gene: 7. Germline V gives CDR1 SGHRS, CDR2 YFSETQ. The CDR3 sequence: CASSHGQGTTPLHF. CDR3 nucleotides: TGCGCCAGCAGCCACGGACAGGGGACGACACCCCTCCACTTT.

V and J are TRBV29-1 and TRBJ1-1, with 7 bases aligning to TRBD1. Germline values: CDR1 SQVTM, CDR2 ANQGSEA. This CDR3 contains 14 residues. V lost 2 bases and J lost 2; bases outside the gene matches: 5. CDR3 sequence: CSVEPRQGNTEAFF. CDR3 coding DNA: TGCAGCGTTGAACCTAGACAGGGAAACACTGAAGCTTTCTTT. Full variable domain (remainder filled in from reference TRBV29-1 and TRBJ1-1): SAVISQKPSRDICQRGTSLTIQCQVDSQVTMMFWYRQQPGQSLTLIATANQGSEATYESGFVIDKFPISRPNLTFSTLTVSNMSPEDSSIYLCSVEPRQGNTEAFFGQGTRLTVV.

The V and J genes are TRBV9 and TRBJ1-1; D is uncertain. Trimming cost V 2 bases and J 3 bases, with 8 bases left between them. CDR3 size: 13 residues. The germline gives CDR1 SGDLS, CDR2 YYNGEE. DNA for the CDR3: TGTGCCAGCAGCGTTTTCGGGGACACTGAAGCTTTCTTT. The encoded protein is CASSVFGDTEAFF.

This clone has only a few counts. The chain couples TRBV4-3 to TRBJ2-7, with 9 bases aligning to TRBD1. From germline, CDR1 is LGHNA and CDR2 YSLEER. The CDR3 has 15 amino acids. Unmatched junction bases numbered 5, after V lost 3 bases and J lost 2 bases. In nucleotides, the CDR3 is TGCGCCAGCAGCCAGTTGACAGGGGGGACCTACGAGCAGTACTTC. Amino acid sequence: CASSQLTGGTYEQYF.

The chain couples TRBV10-3 to TRBJ1-1; a weak D match, TRBD1 (5 bases). The CDR3 is 14 residues long. Between the trimmed V and J ends, which lost 2 bases and 5 bases, there was a span of 12 bases. Germline lookup yields CDR1 ENHRY and CDR2 SYGVKD. CDR3: CAISEAGIYTEAFF. The CDR3 region has the DNA TGTGCCATCAGTGAGGCAGGGATATATACTGAAGCTTTCTTT.

The V gene is TRBV5-6, the J gene TRBJ2-1; a possible D gene is TRBD1 (5 bases). V was trimmed by 4 bases and J by 8 bases, leaving 13 bases between them. This CDR3 is built from 13 residues. Germline CDR1 reads SGHDT; CDR2 reads YYEEEE. CDR3 DNA: TGTGCCAGCAGCGTGCAGGGTGTTTATGAGCAGTTCTTC. It yields the protein CASSVQGVYEQFF.

A remark on this clone: Distinct nucleotide sequences in the sample also encode this CDR3. The J gene is TRBJ1-1, the V gene TRBV18; maybe TRBD1 (6 bases). Trimming took off 2 bases at V and 0 bases at J, with 7 bases between the two ends. This CDR3 is 14 amino acids long. Per germline, CDR1 KGHSH and CDR2 LQKENI. DNA of the CDR3: TGTGCCAGCTCACCAGGACAGTTGAACACTGAAGCTTTCTTT. Residues: CASSPGQLNTEAFF.

The chain links TRBV19 to TRBJ2-1; perhaps TRBD1 as D (6 bases). The germline CDR1 and CDR2 sequences are LNHDA and SQIVND (reference sequence). The CDR3 has 14 amino acids. V dropped 1 base and J dropped 5 bases, with 9 bases sitting between them. The CDR3 coding sequence is TGTGCCAGTAGTATAGTCCCAGGGGACAATGAGCAGTTCTTC. As protein: CASSIVPGDNEQFF. The complete variable domain, with remaining parts taken from reference TRBV19 and TRBJ2-1, reads DGGITQSPKYLFRKEGQNVTLSCEQNLNHDAMYWYRQDPGQGLRLIYYSQIVNDFQKGDIAEGYSVSREKKESFPLTVTSAQKNPTAFYLCASSIVPGDNEQFFGPGTRLTVL.

The gene calls are TRBV23-1 and TRBJ2-7; the D gene is possibly TRBD1 (6 bases). TRBV23-1 is an ORF, and what it does is uncertain. CDR3 length: 14 amino acids. V was clipped by 2 bases and J by 5 bases, with 13 bases between them. CDR3 nucleotides: TGCGCCAGCAGTCAACACAGGGTTAAGGACGAGCAGTACGTC. The encoded protein is CASSQHRVKDEQYV.

This clone has only one observation. The V and J genes are TRBV7-2 and TRBJ2-3; no clear D gene. The CDR3 spans 12 residues. From germline, CDR1 is SGHTA and CDR2 FQGNSA. Trimming left V 6 bases short and J 0 bases short, with 4 bases between. The CDR3 nucleotides are TGTGCCAGCAGGACTAGCACAGATACGCAGTATTTT. Protein product: CASRTSTDTQYF.

V and J are TRBV4-3 and TRBJ2-2; 9 positions agree with TRBD1. The trim removed 1 base at V and 5 bases at J, leaving 5 bases unmatched. The CDR3 loop spans 16 amino acids. The germline V gene encodes CDR1 LGHNA and CDR2 YSLEER. CDR3 loop: CASSQGGTGRTGELFF. CDR3 in DNA: TGCGCCAGCAGCCAAGGAGGGACAGGGCGTACCGGGGAGCTGTTTTTT.

This clone occurred a few times. This rearrangement joins TRBV5-5 to TRBJ2-2; tentative D call: TRBD1 (6 bases). Trimming stripped 4 bases from V and 5 bases from J, with 12 bases between. The CDR3 is made up of 14 amino acids. Germline CDR1 reads SGHKS; CDR2 reads YYEKEE (reference sequence). Here the CDR3 DNA reads TGTGCCAGCAGCGTGGACAGACCGACCGGGGAGCTGTTTTTT. It specifies CASSVDRPTGELFF.

The chain employs TRBV6-1 and TRBJ1-6; D uncertain. The germline gives CDR1 MNHNS, CDR2 SASEGT. This CDR3 is built from 13 residues. V was clipped by 8 bases and J by 0 bases, with 5 bases between them. The CDR3 nucleotides are TGTGCCAGCCGGGACTCCTATAATTCACCCCTCCACTTT. Its translation is CASRDSYNSPLHF.